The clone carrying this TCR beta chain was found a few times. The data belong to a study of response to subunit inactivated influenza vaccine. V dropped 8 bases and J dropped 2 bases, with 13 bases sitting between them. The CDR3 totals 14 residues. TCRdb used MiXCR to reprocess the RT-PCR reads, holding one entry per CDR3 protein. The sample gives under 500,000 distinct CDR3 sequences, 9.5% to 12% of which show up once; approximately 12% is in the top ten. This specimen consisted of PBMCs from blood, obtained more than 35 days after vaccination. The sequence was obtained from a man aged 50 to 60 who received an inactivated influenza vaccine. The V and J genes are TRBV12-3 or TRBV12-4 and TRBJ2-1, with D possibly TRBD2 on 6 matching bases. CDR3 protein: CASSTSFPYNEQFF. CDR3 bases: TGTGCCAGCTCTACTAGCTTTCCCTACAATGAGCAGTTCTTC.